The 28 T cell receptor beta chains below all came from one sample that was sequenced in a study of blood T cell repertoires in COVID-19 (dated by TCRdb to about 2020). Receptor libraries were prepared by the immunoSEQ multiplex PCR assay. The immuneACCESS repertoire file appears here via TCRdb, limited to in-frame rearrangements. These files lack a portion of the clones; in checked studies, under half of the deficit traces to unresolved V genes, and the cause of the others is not known. Present in this sample are 95,000 to 150,000 clones, over 75% of which were seen just once. The ten largest clones add up to 3.5% to 5.5% of the sample. Material: peripheral blood. All receptors derive from a woman between 70 and 85 years old with acute or convalescent COVID-19.

The V call is TRBV12-3 or TRBV12-4, the J call TRBJ2-7; 7 bases match TRBD1. V shed 4 bases and J 2 bases; nucleotides not matched to a gene: 2. CDR3 size: 13 residues. The chain's CDR3 is CASSWDSTYEQYF. The CDR3 DNA sequence: TGTGCCAGCAGTTGGGACAGTACCTACGAGCAGTACTTC.

V usage is TRBV30 and J usage is TRBJ2-2, with no clear D. CDR3 length: 13 amino acids. Germline-derived CDR1 and CDR2 are GTSNPN and SVGIG (reference sequence). Trimming removed 1 base at V and 7 bases at J, with 10 bases between. The CDR3 DNA follows: TGTGCCTGGAGTGAAGCGATTAGCGGGGAGCTGTTTTTT. Translated: CAWSEAISGELFF. The full variable domain, with the rest looked up from reference TRBV30 and TRBJ2-2, is SQTIHQWPATLVQPVGSPLSLECTVEGTSNPNLYWYRQAAGRGLQLLFYSVGIGQISSEVPQNLSASRPQDRQFILSSKKLLLSDSGFYLCAWSEAISGELFFGEGSRLTVL.

This clone was observed a single time. The CDR3 DNA reads TGTGCCAGCAGCCTAACATACAGGGGATCTGGCTACGAGCAGTACGTC. It translates to CASSLTYRGSGYEQYV. The chain couples TRBV11-2 to TRBJ2-7; 7 bases fit TRBD1. The CDR3 has 16 amino acids. Germline V gene sequence: CDR1 SGHAT, CDR2 FQNNGV. After removal of 5 bases from V and 3 bases from J, the junction contained 13 bases not matched to a gene.

The CDR3 DNA follows: TGCAGTGCTAGTGCCGGGAAGTTGGGTGAGCAGTACGTC. It codes for CSASAGKLGEQYV. The rearrangement links TRBV20-1 to TRBJ2-7, with D possibly matching TRBD2 (5 bases). V was clipped by 3 bases and J by 7 bases, with 16 bases between them. Per germline, CDR1 DFQATT and CDR2 SNEGSKA (reference sequence). CDR3 length equals 13 residues.

This clone appeared a few times. The rearrangement links TRBV12-3 or TRBV12-4 to TRBJ1-6, with D possibly being TRBD1 (5 bases). CDR3 length: 13 amino acids. The V gene lost 2 bases and the J gene lost 7 bases, with 6 bases spanning the gap. CDR3 loop: CASSLRQNSPLHF. The CDR3, as DNA: TGTGCCAGCAGTTTAAGACAGAATTCACCCCTCCACTTT.

The chain recombines TRBV6-5 with TRBJ2-3; 10 positions match TRBD1. V lost 7 bases to trimming and J lost 2 bases; unmatched junction nucleotides: 6. CDR1 is MNHEY, CDR2 SVGAGI, per germline. This CDR3 is built from 15 residues. The CDR3: CASTADRGNTDTQYF. The CDR3 DNA reads as TGTGCCAGCACCGCGGACAGGGGGAACACAGATACGCAGTATTTT.

This clone was found a few times. CDR3 DNA sequence: TGTGCCAGCAGCTCCCAGGGGGCGGATGGCTACACCTTC. It specifies CASSSQGADGYTF. This chain links TRBV7-9 with TRBJ1-2; 8 nucleotides line up with TRBD1. The CDR3 length is 13 residues. With V trimmed by 4 bases and J by 6 bases, 4 bases remained unmatched. Per germline, CDR1 SEHNR and CDR2 FQNEAQ (reference sequence). Filled out from reference TRBV7-9 and TRBJ1-2, the complete variable domain reads DTGVSQNPRHKITKRGQNVTFRCDPISEHNRLYWYRQTLGQGPEFLTYFQNEAQLEKSRLLSDRFSAERPKGSFSTLEIQRTEQGDSAMYLCASSSQGADGYTFGSGTRLTVV.

This clone has a handful of counts. The chain carries TRBV10-3 and TRBJ1-4; D is possibly TRBD1 (6 bases). Per germline, CDR1 ENHRY and CDR2 SYGVKD. CDR3 length: 15 residues. V was pared by 0 bases and J by 2 bases, with 7 bases between. The CDR3 is CAISESGGTNEKLFF. The DNA of the CDR3 is TGTGCCATCAGTGAGTCAGGGGGTACTAATGAAAAACTGTTTTTT.

The table lists this clone with a count of one. V and J are TRBV3-1 (or the pseudogene TRBV3-2) and TRBJ2-3, with TRBD1 identical over 9 bases. The CDR3 is 16 residues long. Germline assignment: CDR1 LGHDT and CDR2 YNNKEL (reference sequence). Trimming removed 4 bases from V and 1 base from J; junction bases left unmatched: 6. CDR3 in amino acids: CASSPGWTGGTDTQYF. As DNA, the CDR3 is TGTGCCAGCAGCCCTGGATGGACAGGGGGCACAGATACGCAGTATTTT.

This chain connects TRBV6-2 or TRBV6-3 to TRBJ1-1; D remains unclear. CDR1 is MNHEY, CDR2 SVGEGT, per germline. Trimming shortened V by 2 bases and J by 5 bases, and 9 bases separated the two germline ends. There are 13 residues in the CDR3. The CDR3 loop is CASSYKGRTEAFF. CDR3 nucleotides: TGTGCCAGCAGTTACAAAGGGAGGACTGAAGCTTTCTTT.

This sequence joins TRBV6-2 or TRBV6-3 and TRBJ2-2; TRBD2 is a possible D gene (6 bases). The V and J ends lost 4 bases and 1 base respectively, with 13 bases between them. Germline V gene sequence: CDR1 MNHEY, CDR2 SVGEGT. CDR3 length: 16 amino acids. The CDR3 loop reads CASSSLPGVNTGELFF. In DNA, the CDR3 is TGTGCCAGCAGTTCTCTACCGGGGGTGAACACCGGGGAGCTGTTTTTT.

The rearrangement uses TRBV27 and TRBJ1-2; 8 positions agree with TRBD1. The CDR3 is 14 amino acids. The ends lost 4 bases at V and 4 bases at J; junction bases unmatched: 5. CDR1 is MNHEY and CDR2 is SMNVEV in the germline V gene (reference sequence). CDR3 in DNA: TGTGCCAGCAGTTCGTCACAGGGGGTCTATGGCTACACCTTC. Translated: CASSSSQGVYGYTF.

This chain connects TRBV5-1 to TRBJ2-2; the D gene is possibly TRBD1 (5 bases). The CDR3 is 15 residues long. Trimming took 4 bases from V and 0 from J, leaving 10 bases between them. Per germline, CDR1 SGHRS and CDR2 YFSETQ. The CDR3 bases are TGCGCCAGCAGCCGGACAACTACGAACACCGGGGAGCTGTTTTTT. The encoded protein is CASSRTTTNTGELFF.

The genes are TRBV23-1 and TRBJ2-4, with a weak D call TRBD2 (6 bases). TRBV23-1 is classed as an ORF, of uncertain function. The CDR3 totals 15 residues. V was shortened by 6 bases and J by 4 bases, with 16 bases between the two germline ends. The CDR3 loop is CASSTGGWAKNIQYF. CDR3 DNA sequence: TGCGCCAGCAGCACCGGGGGATGGGCGAAAAACATTCAGTACTTC.

The V and J genes are TRBV5-4 and TRBJ1-6; tentative D call: TRBD1 (6 bases). Germline assignment: CDR1 SGHNT and CDR2 YYREEE (reference sequence). This CDR3 is built from 16 residues. V lost 0 bases to trimming and J lost 7 bases, with 14 bases between them. The CDR3 here is CASSLGGQGRNSPLHF. The CDR3 nucleotides read TGTGCCAGCAGCTTGGGGGGGCAGGGAAGGAATTCACCCCTCCACTTT.

The chain couples TRBV7-2 to TRBJ2-3; 14 bases align to TRBD2. Germline loops: CDR1 SGHTA, CDR2 FQGNSA. This CDR3 region has 16 residues. The V gene end was trimmed by 6 bases and the J gene end by 4 bases; junction bases not matched to a gene: 6. CDR3 in amino acids: CASRTSGGVGADTQYF. The CDR3 bases are TGTGCCAGCAGGACTAGCGGGGGGGTCGGGGCAGATACGCAGTATTTT.

The rearrangement uses TRBV6-5 and TRBJ2-5; 8 bases map to TRBD2. The length of the CDR3 is 15 residues. With V trimmed by 6 bases and J by 1 base, 7 bases remained unmatched. CDR1 is MNHEY, CDR2 SVGAGI, per germline. The CDR3 reads CASRNLLAVQETQYF. Here the CDR3 DNA reads TGTGCCAGCAGAAATCTACTAGCGGTCCAAGAGACCCAGTACTTC.

This chain uses TRBV11-2 with TRBJ2-3; 12 bases are a match to TRBD2. Germline values: CDR1 SGHAT, CDR2 FQNNGV. V shed 5 bases and J 3 bases; nucleotides not matched to a gene: 6. The CDR3 covers 16 residues. The CDR3 protein is CASSPLAGGLTDTQYF. Here the CDR3 DNA reads TGTGCCAGCAGCCCTCTAGCGGGGGGGCTAACAGATACGCAGTATTTT.

CDR3 nucleotide sequence: TGTGCCAGCTCGCCCGGTCAATCGGGACAGCCCCAGCATTTT. It translates to CASSPGQSGQPQHF. This chain links TRBV18 with TRBJ1-5; D uncertain. The CDR3 runs 14 residues. Germline V gives CDR1 KGHSH, CDR2 LQKENI. The V end lost 6 bases, the J end lost 7 bases, and 16 bases lay between the germline ends.

This chain uses TRBV2 with TRBJ2-7; weak D call: TRBD1 (6 bases). The CDR3 runs 12 residues. V lost 7 bases and J lost 1, with 8 bases in between. The germline V gene has CDR1 SNHLY and CDR2 FYNNEI. CDR3 protein: CASKTGSYEQYV. CDR3 DNA: TGTGCCAGCAAAACAGGGTCCTACGAGCAGTACGTC.

This clone appeared a single time. This chain joins TRBV3-1 (or the pseudogene TRBV3-2) and TRBJ1-1; no reliable D call. The germline V gene encodes CDR1 LGHDT and CDR2 YNNKEL (reference sequence). The germline V and J ends were trimmed by 4 bases and 1 base, with 13 bases remaining between them. The CDR3 runs to 15 residues. The CDR3 loop is CASSPETTKNTEAFF. The DNA for the CDR3 is TGTGCCAGCAGCCCCGAGACTACAAAGAACACTGAAGCTTTCTTT.

This clone was counted many times. The chain couples TRBV18 to TRBJ2-1; 9 bases map to TRBD2. CDR1 is KGHSH and CDR2 is LQKENI in the germline V gene. Trimming removed 5 bases from V and 8 bases from J; junction bases left unmatched: 1. The CDR3 is made up of 12 amino acids. CDR3 protein: CASSRTSDEQFF. As DNA, the CDR3 is TGTGCCAGCTCAAGGACTAGCGATGAGCAGTTCTTC.

The chain couples TRBV7-2 to TRBJ1-3, with 9 bases matching TRBD1. After removal of 5 bases from V and 9 bases from J, the junction contained 8 bases not matched to a gene. The germline CDR1 and CDR2 sequences are SGHTA and FQGNSA. This CDR3 has 14 amino acids. DNA for the CDR3: TGTGCCAGCAGCACCCCCGGGACAGGGACCACCATATATTTT. Its translation is CASSTPGTGTTIYF.

This clone has just a few counts. The chain carries TRBV19 and TRBJ2-7; 7 nucleotides agree with TRBD1. V gave up 4 bases and J gave up 2 bases; unmatched junction bases: 5. This CDR3 comprises 14 residues. Germline V gene data show CDR1 as LNHDA and CDR2 as SQIVND (reference sequence). The CDR3 DNA is TGTGCCAGTAGTACCCGGGACAGAACCTACGAGCAGTACTTC. It specifies CASSTRDRTYEQYF.

The chain combines TRBV7-9 with TRBJ2-4; D might be TRBD1 (6 bases). The CDR3 consists of 16 residues. Trimming took off 3 bases at V and 2 bases at J, with 14 bases between the two ends. Looked up from germline, CDR1 is SEHNR and CDR2 is FQNEAQ (reference sequence). The CDR3 bases are TGTGCCAGCAGCTTCGCCCCCCAGGGGACCAAAAACATTCAGTACTTC. It yields the protein CASSFAPQGTKNIQYF.

The V gene is TRBV14, the J gene TRBJ2-5; possible D gene TRBD2, 5 bases. Trimming cost V 5 bases and J 4 bases, with 8 bases left between them. The V gene's germline CDR1 is SGHDN and CDR2 FVKESK. This CDR3 region has 12 residues. CDR3 sequence (DNA): TGTGCCAGCAGCGTCGGGATAGAGACCCAGTACTTC. Protein: CASSVGIETQYF.

This clone was seen more than once but under ten times. The genes are TRBV5-6 and TRBJ1-6, with D uncertain. The germline V gene encodes CDR1 SGHDT and CDR2 YYEEEE. CDR3 size: 15 residues. The V end was cut by 3 bases, the J end by 7 bases, with 14 bases between. CDR3 loop: CASSSDPGGNSPLHF. CDR3 coding DNA: TGTGCCAGCAGCTCCGACCCTGGCGGGAATTCACCCCTCCACTTT.

This sequence joins TRBV19 and TRBJ1-4; 7 nucleotides match TRBD1. There are 17 residues in the CDR3. V was pared by 3 bases and J by 3 bases, with 10 bases of the junction left unmatched. CDR1 LNHDA and CDR2 SQIVND come from the germline V gene (reference sequence). The CDR3 protein is CASSISGLTGSNEKLFF. DNA for the CDR3: TGTGCCAGTAGTATTTCCGGATTGACAGGGTCTAATGAAAAACTGTTTTTT.